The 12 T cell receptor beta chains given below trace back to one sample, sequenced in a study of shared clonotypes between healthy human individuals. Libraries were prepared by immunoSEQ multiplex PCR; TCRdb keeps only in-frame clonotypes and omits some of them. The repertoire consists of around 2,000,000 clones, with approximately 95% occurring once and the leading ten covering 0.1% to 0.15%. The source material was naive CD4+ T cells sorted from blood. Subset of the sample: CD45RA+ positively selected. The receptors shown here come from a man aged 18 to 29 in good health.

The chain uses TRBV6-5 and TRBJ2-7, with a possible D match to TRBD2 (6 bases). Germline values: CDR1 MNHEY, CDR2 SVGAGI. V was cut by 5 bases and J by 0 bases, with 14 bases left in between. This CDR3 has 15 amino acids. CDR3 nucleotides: TGTGCCAGCAGTCGGGACTCCCGTAACTCCTACGAGCAGTACTTC. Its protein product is CASSRDSRNSYEQYF.

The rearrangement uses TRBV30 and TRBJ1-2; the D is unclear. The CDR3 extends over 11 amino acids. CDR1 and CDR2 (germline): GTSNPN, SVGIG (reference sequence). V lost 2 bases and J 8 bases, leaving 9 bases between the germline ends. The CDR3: CAWSPAGGYTF. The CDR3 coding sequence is TGTGCCTGGAGTCCGGCAGGCGGCTACACCTTC. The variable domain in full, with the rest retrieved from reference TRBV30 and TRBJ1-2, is SQTIHQWPATLVQPVGSPLSLECTVEGTSNPNLYWYRQAAGRGLQLLFYSVGIGQISSEVPQNLSASRPQDRQFILSSKKLLLSDSGFYLCAWSPAGGYTFGSGTRLTVV.

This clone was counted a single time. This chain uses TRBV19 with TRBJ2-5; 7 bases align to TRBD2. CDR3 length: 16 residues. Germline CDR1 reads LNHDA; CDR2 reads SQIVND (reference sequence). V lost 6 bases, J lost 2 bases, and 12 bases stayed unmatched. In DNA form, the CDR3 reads TGTGCCAGTAGCGCCGAATTAGCGGGCCCTCAAGAGACCCAGTACTTC. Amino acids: CASSAELAGPQETQYF.

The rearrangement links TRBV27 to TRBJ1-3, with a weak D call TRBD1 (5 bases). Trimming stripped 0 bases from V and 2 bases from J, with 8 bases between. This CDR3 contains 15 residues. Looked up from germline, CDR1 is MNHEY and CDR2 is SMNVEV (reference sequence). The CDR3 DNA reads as TGTGCCAGCAGTTTATCGCCGGGGGCTGGAAACACCATATATTTT. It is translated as CASSLSPGAGNTIYF.

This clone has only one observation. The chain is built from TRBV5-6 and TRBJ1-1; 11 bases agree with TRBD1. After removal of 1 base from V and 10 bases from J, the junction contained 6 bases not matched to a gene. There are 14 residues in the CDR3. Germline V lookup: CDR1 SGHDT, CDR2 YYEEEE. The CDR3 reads CASSLPGTGGVAFF. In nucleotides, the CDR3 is TGTGCCAGCAGCTTGCCCGGGACAGGGGGAGTAGCTTTCTTT.

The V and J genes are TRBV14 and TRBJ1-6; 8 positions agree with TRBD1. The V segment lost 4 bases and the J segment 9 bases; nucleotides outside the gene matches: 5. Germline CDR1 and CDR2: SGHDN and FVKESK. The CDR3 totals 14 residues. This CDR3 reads CASSPTGVASPLHF. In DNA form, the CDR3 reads TGTGCCAGCAGCCCGACAGGGGTGGCTTCACCCCTCCACTTT.

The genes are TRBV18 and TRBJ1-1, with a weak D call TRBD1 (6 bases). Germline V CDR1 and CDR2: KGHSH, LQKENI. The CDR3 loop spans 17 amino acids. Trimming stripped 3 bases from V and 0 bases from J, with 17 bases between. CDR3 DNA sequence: TGTGCCAGCTCACCTAATCGAGGACAGTCGATGAACACTGAAGCTTTCTTT. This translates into CASSPNRGQSMNTEAFF.

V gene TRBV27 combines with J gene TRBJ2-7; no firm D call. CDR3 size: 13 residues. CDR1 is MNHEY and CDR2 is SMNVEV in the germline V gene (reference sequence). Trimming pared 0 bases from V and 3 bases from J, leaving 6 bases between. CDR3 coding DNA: TGTGCCAGCAGTTTATCTGGGTTCTACGAGCAGTACTTC. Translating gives CASSLSGFYEQYF.

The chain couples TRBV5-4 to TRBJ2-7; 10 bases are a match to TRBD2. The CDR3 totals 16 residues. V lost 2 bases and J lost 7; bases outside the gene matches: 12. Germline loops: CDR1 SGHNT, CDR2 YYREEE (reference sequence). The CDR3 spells CASSLRLAGVSREQYF. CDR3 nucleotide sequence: TGTGCCAGCAGCTTACGGCTAGCGGGAGTTTCGCGGGAGCAGTACTTC.

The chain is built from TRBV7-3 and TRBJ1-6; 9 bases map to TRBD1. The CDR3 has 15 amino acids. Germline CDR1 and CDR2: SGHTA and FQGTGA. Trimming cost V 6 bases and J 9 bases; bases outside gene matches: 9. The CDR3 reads CASRSSGQGSSPLHF. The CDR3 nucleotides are TGTGCCAGCAGATCCTCGGGACAGGGAAGTTCACCCCTCCACTTT. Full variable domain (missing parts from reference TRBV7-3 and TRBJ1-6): GAGVSQTPSNKVTEKGKYVELRCDPISGHTALYWYRQSLGQGPEFLIYFQGTGAADDSGLPNDRFFAVRPEGSVSTLKIQRTERGDSAVYLCASRSSGQGSSPLHFGNGTRLTVT.

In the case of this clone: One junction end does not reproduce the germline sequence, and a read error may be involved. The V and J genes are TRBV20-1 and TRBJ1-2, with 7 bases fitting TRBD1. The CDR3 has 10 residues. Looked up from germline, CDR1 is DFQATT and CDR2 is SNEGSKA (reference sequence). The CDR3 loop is CSARPRDSYF. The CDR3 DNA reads TGCAGTGCTAGACCCCGGGACAGTTACTTC.

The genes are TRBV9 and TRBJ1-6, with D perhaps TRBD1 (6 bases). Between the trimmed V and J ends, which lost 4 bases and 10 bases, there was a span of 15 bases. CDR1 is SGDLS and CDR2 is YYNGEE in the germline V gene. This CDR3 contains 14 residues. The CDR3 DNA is TGTGCCAGCAGCCTTGGTTTGGGGGGCTCACCCCTCCACTTT. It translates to CASSLGLGGSPLHF.